This T cell receptor (beta chain) was recovered during a study of technical replicates of blood from a few donors. This clone was found a few times. Trimming cost V 1 base and J 4 bases; bases outside gene matches: 5. This CDR3 region has 15 residues. CDR1 SGHRS and CDR2 YFSETQ come from the germline V gene. Generated by immunoSEQ multiplex PCR, the TCRdb table keeps only in-frame clones and is missing some. The table lists some 87,000 clones, just under 95% of them singletons. The origin of this receptor is a human donor in good health. Specimen: T cells isolated from PBMCs. The chain joins TRBV5-1 to TRBJ2-7, with 10 bases matching TRBD1. CDR3 in amino acids: CASSLMGQGQYEQYF. CDR3 nucleotide sequence: TGCGCCAGCAGCTTGATGGGACAGGGGCAGTACGAGCAGTACTTC.